These 20 T cell receptor beta chains share one sample of origin, sequenced in a study of T-cell reconstitution after alpha-beta-depleted transplantation in children (dated by TCRdb to the mid-2010s). Libraries were built with PCR. Sequencing was carried out with an Illumina HiSeq 2500. Molecular barcoding was employed in the preparation of TCR libraries, with unique molecular identifiers being used to normalize TCRbeta repertoire quantification. TCRdb reprocessed the public reads (quality trimming at Q25 with fastp, clone calling with MiXCR) and kept in-frame beta chains. Entries that share a CDR3 protein sequence are merged under the most common genes and DNA. For this sample there are about 120,000 distinct CDR3 sequences; around a tenth appear just once. Under 35% of the sample is in the top ten clones. The treatment or condition tag for this specimen amounts to: allogeneic hematopoietic cell transplantation with graft depleted of TCRalphabeta T cells and CD19 B cells.

The sequencing used PBMCs, collected before TCRalphabeta/CD19-depleted stem cell transplant. These receptors originate from a boy aged 2 to 10 with acute lymphoblastic leukemia, due to receive a stem cell transplant.

This clonotype occurred a few times. This chain connects TRBV18 to TRBJ2-7, with a tentative D call TRBD1 (5 bases). The CDR3 is 15 residues long. Germline CDR1 reads KGHSH; CDR2 reads LQKENI. Trimming took off 3 bases at V and 4 bases at J, with 16 bases between the two ends. The CDR3 spells CASSPTGALQYEQYF. As DNA, the CDR3 is TGTGCCAGCTCACCTACAGGAGCCCTTCAGTACGAGCAGTACTTC.

This clonotype was seen at least ten times. V gene TRBV12-3 or TRBV12-4 combines with J gene TRBJ1-1, with a weak D call TRBD1 (5 bases). This CDR3 spans 15 amino acids. V was clipped by 2 bases and J by 0 bases, with 10 bases between them. The CDR3 DNA follows: TGTGCCAGCAGTTTAAGGCAGGGAATGAACACTGAAGCTTTCTTT. This sequence encodes CASSLRQGMNTEAFF.

V is TRBV5-1 and J is TRBJ2-5, with 7 bases identical to TRBD1. The CDR3 is 17 amino acids. Unmatched junction bases numbered 10, after V lost 0 bases and J lost 2 bases. Germline CDR1 and CDR2: SGHRS and YFSETQ. The CDR3 here is CASSLANRGRGQETQYF. The DNA for the CDR3 is TGCGCCAGCAGCTTGGCCAATAGGGGCAGGGGGCAAGAGACCCAGTACTTC.

The chain is built from TRBV7-2 and TRBJ2-1; a weak D match, TRBD1 (6 bases). V was trimmed by 1 base and J by 12 bases, leaving 16 bases between them. Germline CDR1 SGHTA, CDR2 FQGNSA. The CDR3 sequence is 14 residues long. This CDR3 is CASSLGGGFLGQFF. Written as DNA, the CDR3 is TGTGCCAGCAGCTTAGGAGGGGGATTCTTGGGGCAGTTCTTC. Full variable domain (outside the CDR3, taken from reference TRBV7-2 and TRBJ2-1): GAGVSQSPSNKVTEKGKDVELRCDPISGHTALYWYRQSLGQGLEFLIYFQGNSAPDKSGLPSDRFSAERTGGSVSTLTIQRTQQEDSAVYLCASSLGGGFLGQFFGPGTRLTVL.

The chain has TRBV18 and TRBJ2-3; a possible D gene is TRBD2 (5 bases). Germline loops: CDR1 KGHSH, CDR2 LQKENI. Trimming cost V 6 bases and J 2 bases, with 18 bases left between them. The CDR3 has 16 amino acids. CDR3 protein: CASSPGLPYYTDTQYF. The DNA for the CDR3 is TGTGCCAGCTCCCCAGGACTTCCCTACTACACAGATACGCAGTATTTT.

CDR3 sequence reads: CSAQKAANSPLHF. In nucleotides, the CDR3 is TGCAGTGCCCAAAAGGCAGCTAATTCACCCCTCCACTTT. The chain uses TRBV20-1 and TRBJ1-6, with D uncertain. The CDR3 loop spans 13 amino acids. V lost 6 bases to trimming and J lost 6 bases, with 12 bases between them. The V gene's germline CDR1 is DFQATT and CDR2 SNEGSKA (reference sequence).

In this sample, this clonotype turned up many times. This rearrangement joins TRBV20-1 to TRBJ1-2; no clear D. Trimming took 0 bases from V and 4 from J, leaving 9 bases between them. This CDR3 is 13 amino acids long. Germline V CDR1 and CDR2: DFQATT, SNEGSKA (reference sequence). The CDR3 DNA reads TGCAGTGCTAGAGATGAGGGAACCTATGGCTACACCTTC. Encoded protein: CSARDEGTYGYTF.

This chain connects TRBV7-9 to TRBJ2-1; weak D call: TRBD1 (6 bases). This CDR3 spans 13 amino acids. Germline CDR1 SEHNR, CDR2 FQNEAQ (reference sequence). V was pared by 4 bases and J by 9 bases, with 13 bases between. The CDR3 loop reads CASSSNRETEQFF. Here the CDR3 DNA reads TGTGCCAGCAGCTCCAACAGGGAGACTGAGCAGTTCTTC.

This clonotype was recorded a few times. The chain is built from TRBV2 and TRBJ2-7; 12 bases fit TRBD2. This CDR3 contains 17 residues. After removal of 5 bases from V and 4 bases from J, the junction contained 12 bases not matched to a gene. Germline CDR1 reads SNHLY; CDR2 reads FYNNEI. The CDR3 DNA reads as TGTGCCAGCAGTTGGACTAGCGGGACGGCCTGGTCGTACGAGCAGTACTTC. It encodes CASSWTSGTAWSYEQYF.

This clonotype was seen more than once but under ten times. The chain links TRBV4-1 to TRBJ2-1; TRBD2 might be the D (5 bases). Germline V gene lookup returns CDR1 MGHRA and CDR2 YSYEKL. This CDR3 comprises 14 residues. The germline V and J ends were trimmed by 0 bases and 7 bases, with 10 bases remaining between them. The CDR3 DNA follows: TGCGCCAGCAGCCAAGATATTGGGAGAAATGAGCAGTTCTTC. It encodes CASSQDIGRNEQFF.

The V call is TRBV24-1, the J call TRBJ2-1; 11 bases are a match to TRBD2. The V segment lost 0 bases and the J segment 1 base; nucleotides outside the gene matches: 10. Germline V CDR1 and CDR2: KGHDR, SFDVKD. CDR3 length equals 20 residues. In DNA form, the CDR3 reads TGTGCCACCAGTGATTTGCTCGTTCTAGCGGGAGGAAGGTCCTACAATGAGCAGTTCTTC. It codes for CATSDLLVLAGGRSYNEQFF.

This clonotype was detected many times. V is TRBV5-1 and J is TRBJ2-7; TRBD2 aligns across 10 bases. Germline values: CDR1 SGHRS, CDR2 YFSETQ. This CDR3 is 14 amino acids long. V lost 4 bases to trimming and J lost 2 bases; unmatched junction nucleotides: 3. In nucleotides, the CDR3 is TGCGCCAGCAGCGGAACTAGCGGGACCTACGAGCAGTACTTC. Protein product: CASSGTSGTYEQYF.

V gene TRBV20-1 combines with J gene TRBJ1-1, with a weak D call TRBD1 (5 bases). Germline V gene sequence: CDR1 DFQATT, CDR2 SNEGSKA (reference sequence). The CDR3 has 14 residues. V was shortened by 3 bases and J by 0 bases, with 11 bases between the two germline ends. The CDR3 DNA is TGCAGTGCTAGTCCCGGGACGATGAACACTGAAGCTTTCTTT. It specifies CSASPGTMNTEAFF.

There are a few counts of this clonotype. The rearrangement uses TRBV7-3 and TRBJ2-1; TRBD2 might be the D (6 bases). Trimming cost V 1 base and J 7 bases, with 23 bases left between them. The CDR3 contains 18 residues. Germline CDR1 reads SGHTA; CDR2 reads FQGTGA. The CDR3 loop is CASSLRPYRDSLQNEQFF. The CDR3 DNA sequence: TGTGCCAGCAGCTTAAGGCCTTACCGGGACTCCTTGCAGAATGAGCAGTTCTTC.

This clonotype was observed at least ten times. This chain connects TRBV5-1 to TRBJ2-2, with 11 bases that match TRBD1. The CDR3 runs 16 residues. CDR1 is SGHRS and CDR2 is YFSETQ in the germline V gene. V was pared by 3 bases and J by 3 bases, with 4 bases of the junction left unmatched. The CDR3 region is CASSWTGGKDTGELFF. Written as DNA, the CDR3 is TGCGCCAGCAGCTGGACAGGGGGCAAAGACACCGGGGAGCTGTTTTTT.

Comments on this clonotype: A much bigger clone sits one base away, suggesting this may be a read error. The conserved phenylalanine or tryptophan normally closing the CDR3 is absent here, so this likely arose from a read error. J is TRBJ2-1 and V is TRBV5-5; 7 bases map to TRBD2. V dropped 1 base and J dropped 6; count of bases not matched to a gene: 16. The CDR3 loop spans 18 amino acids. Germline-derived CDR1 and CDR2 are SGHKS and YYEKEE (reference sequence). The CDR3 is CASSLYPPDSGSGNEQFL. CDR3 coding DNA: TGTGCCAGCAGCTTGTACCCTCCGGATAGCGGGTCGGGCAATGAGCAGTTCCTC.

In regard to this clonotype: The germline gene is not matched at one end of the junction; a read error may be the cause. The chain employs TRBV6-1 and TRBJ2-7; 12 bases line up with TRBD1. Germline CDR1 and CDR2: MNHNS and SASEGT. The CDR3 loop spans 18 amino acids. CDR3 coding DNA: TGTGCCAGCAGTCCGGGACAGGGGGCGCGAAGGTCCTTGTACGTGCAGTACTTC. This sequence encodes CASSPGQGARRSLYVQYF.

In its sample, this clonotype was seen a few times. This chain joins TRBV5-1 and TRBJ1-2; D call uncertain. This CDR3 has 15 amino acids. The germline gives CDR1 SGHRS, CDR2 YFSETQ. The ends were cut back, 1 base at V and 3 bases at J, with 13 bases in the middle. For the CDR3, the DNA is TGCGCCAGCAGCTTGAGCGGGTTTCAGGACTATGGCTACACCTTC. Its protein product is CASSLSGFQDYGYTF.

This clonotype was counted a few times. The rearrangement joins TRBV20-1 to TRBJ2-7; possible D gene TRBD1, 6 bases. The length of the CDR3 is 13 residues. Per the germline V gene, CDR1 is DFQATT and CDR2 is SNEGSKA (reference sequence). The V end was cut by 3 bases, the J end by 3 bases, with 12 bases between. CDR3 sequence reads: CSARWNRDYEQYF. CDR3 coding DNA: TGCAGTGCTAGGTGGAACAGGGACTACGAGCAGTACTTC.

This chain connects TRBV7-3 to TRBJ2-3, with TRBD2 matching over 10 bases. This CDR3 is 15 amino acids long. The germline V gene has CDR1 SGHTA and CDR2 FQGTGA. After removal of 6 bases from V and 5 bases from J, the junction contained 8 bases not matched to a gene. CDR3 amino acids: CASRTSGRAQDTQYF. CDR3 DNA: TGTGCCAGCAGGACCAGCGGGAGGGCCCAAGATACGCAGTATTTT.